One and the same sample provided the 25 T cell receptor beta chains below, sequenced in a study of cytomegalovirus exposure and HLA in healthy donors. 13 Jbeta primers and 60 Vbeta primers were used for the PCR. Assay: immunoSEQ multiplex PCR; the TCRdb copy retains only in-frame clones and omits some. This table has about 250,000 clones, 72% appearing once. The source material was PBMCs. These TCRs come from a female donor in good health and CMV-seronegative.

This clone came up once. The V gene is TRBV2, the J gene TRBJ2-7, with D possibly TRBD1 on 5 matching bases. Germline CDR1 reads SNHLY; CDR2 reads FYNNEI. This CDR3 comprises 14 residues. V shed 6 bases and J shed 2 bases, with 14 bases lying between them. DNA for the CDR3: TGTGCCAGCAGATCCAGGGTGGGGACCTACGAGCAGTACTTC. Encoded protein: CASRSRVGTYEQYF. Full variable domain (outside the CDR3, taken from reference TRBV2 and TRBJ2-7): EPEVTQTPSHQVTQMGQEVILRCVPISNHLYFYWYRQILGQKVEFLVSFYNNEISEKSEIFDDQFSVERPDGSNFTLKIRSTKLEDSAMYFCASRSRVGTYEQYFGPGTRLTVT.

The CDR3 protein is CAWSAGHRNYGYTF. The CDR3 DNA reads as TGTGCCTGGAGTGCAGGGCACCGAAACTATGGCTACACCTTC. The V gene is TRBV30, the J gene TRBJ1-2; D is perhaps TRBD1 (5 bases). Germline assignment: CDR1 GTSNPN and CDR2 SVGIG (reference sequence). The CDR3 runs 14 residues. V lost 1 base and J 2 bases, leaving 11 bases between the germline ends.

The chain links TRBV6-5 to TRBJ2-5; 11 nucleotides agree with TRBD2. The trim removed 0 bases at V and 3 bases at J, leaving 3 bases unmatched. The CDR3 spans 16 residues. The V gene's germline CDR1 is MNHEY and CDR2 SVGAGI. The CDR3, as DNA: TGTGCCAGCAGTTACTCGGTGACTAGCGGGAAAGAGACCCAGTACTTC. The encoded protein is CASSYSVTSGKETQYF.

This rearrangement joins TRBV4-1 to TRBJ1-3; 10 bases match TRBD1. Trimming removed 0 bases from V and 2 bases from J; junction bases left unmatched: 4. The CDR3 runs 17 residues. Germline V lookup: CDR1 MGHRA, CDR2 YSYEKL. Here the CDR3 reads CASSQDTDRGPGNTIYF. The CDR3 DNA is TGCGCCAGCAGCCAAGATACCGACAGGGGGCCTGGAAACACCATATATTTT.

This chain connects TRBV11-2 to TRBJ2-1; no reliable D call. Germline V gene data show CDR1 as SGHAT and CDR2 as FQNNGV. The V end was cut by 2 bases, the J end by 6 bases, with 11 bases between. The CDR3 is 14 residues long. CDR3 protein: CASSLMMEINEQFF. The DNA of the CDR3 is TGTGCCAGCAGCTTAATGATGGAGATCAATGAGCAGTTCTTC.

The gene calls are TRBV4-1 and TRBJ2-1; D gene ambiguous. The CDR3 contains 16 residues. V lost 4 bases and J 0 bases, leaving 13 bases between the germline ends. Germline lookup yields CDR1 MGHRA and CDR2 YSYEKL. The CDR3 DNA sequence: TGCGCCAGCAGCCCATCTGACTCATACTCCTACAATGAGCAGTTCTTC. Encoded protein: CASSPSDSYSYNEQFF.

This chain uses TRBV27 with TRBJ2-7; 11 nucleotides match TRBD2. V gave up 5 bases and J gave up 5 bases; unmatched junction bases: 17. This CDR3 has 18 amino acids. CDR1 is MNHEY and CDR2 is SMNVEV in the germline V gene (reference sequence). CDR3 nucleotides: TGTGCCAGCAGTGCCGGCATAGCGGGAGGGCCTGAAAGGAACGAGCAGTACTTC. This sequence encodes CASSAGIAGGPERNEQYF.

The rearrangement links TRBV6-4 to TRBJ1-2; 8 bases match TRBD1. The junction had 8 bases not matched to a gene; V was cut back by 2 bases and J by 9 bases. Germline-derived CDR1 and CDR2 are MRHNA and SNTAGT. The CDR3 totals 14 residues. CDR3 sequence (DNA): TGTGCCAGCAGTGACCCCTCAGGGGGCGCGAGCTACACCTTC. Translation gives CASSDPSGGASYTF.

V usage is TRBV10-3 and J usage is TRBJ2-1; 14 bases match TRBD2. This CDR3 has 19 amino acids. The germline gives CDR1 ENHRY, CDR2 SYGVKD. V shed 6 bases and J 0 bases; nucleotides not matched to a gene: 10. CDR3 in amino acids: CAISPGTSGSYNSYNEQFF. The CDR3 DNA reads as TGTGCCATCAGCCCCGGGACTAGCGGGAGCTATAACTCCTACAATGAGCAGTTCTTC.

The CDR3 loop is CASAGDRYNYGYTF. CDR3 in DNA: TGTGCCAGCGCCGGGGACAGATACAACTATGGCTACACCTTC. This chain uses TRBV6-1 with TRBJ1-2; TRBD1 matches 7 bases. This CDR3 is 14 amino acids long. V was pared by 8 bases and J by 2 bases, with 8 bases of the junction left unmatched. Germline-derived CDR1 and CDR2 are MNHNS and SASEGT.

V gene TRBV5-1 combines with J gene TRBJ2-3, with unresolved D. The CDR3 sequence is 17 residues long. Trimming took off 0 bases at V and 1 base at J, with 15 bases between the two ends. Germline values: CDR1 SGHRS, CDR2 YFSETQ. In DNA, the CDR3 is TGCGCCAGCAGCTTGGTGGGCATTGTCATGGGCACAGATACGCAGTATTTT. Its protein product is CASSLVGIVMGTDTQYF. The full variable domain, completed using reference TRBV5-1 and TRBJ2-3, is KAGVTQTPRYLIKTRGQQVTLSCSPISGHRSVSWYQQTPGQGLQFLFEYFSETQRNKGNFPGRFSGRQFSNSRSEMNVSTLELGDSALYLCASSLVGIVMGTDTQYFGPGTRLTVL.

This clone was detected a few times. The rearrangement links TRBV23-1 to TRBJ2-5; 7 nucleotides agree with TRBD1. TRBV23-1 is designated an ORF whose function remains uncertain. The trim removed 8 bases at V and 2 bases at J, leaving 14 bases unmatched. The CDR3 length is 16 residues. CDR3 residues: CASQSLSDRLQETQYF. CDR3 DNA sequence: TGCGCCAGCCAATCCCTCTCGGACAGGCTACAAGAGACCCAGTACTTC.

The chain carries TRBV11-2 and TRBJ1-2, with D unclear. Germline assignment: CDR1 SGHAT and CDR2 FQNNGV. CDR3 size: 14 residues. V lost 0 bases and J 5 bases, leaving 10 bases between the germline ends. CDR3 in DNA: TGTGCCAGCAGCTTAGACCTGAGGTTATATGGCTACACCTTC. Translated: CASSLDLRLYGYTF.

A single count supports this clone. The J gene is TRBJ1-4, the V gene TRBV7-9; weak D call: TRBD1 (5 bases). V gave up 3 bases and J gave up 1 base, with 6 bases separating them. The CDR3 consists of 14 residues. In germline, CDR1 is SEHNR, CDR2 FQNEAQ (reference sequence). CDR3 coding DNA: TGTGCCAGCAGCTTGGGGGGAACTAATGAAAAACTGTTTTTT. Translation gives CASSLGGTNEKLFF.

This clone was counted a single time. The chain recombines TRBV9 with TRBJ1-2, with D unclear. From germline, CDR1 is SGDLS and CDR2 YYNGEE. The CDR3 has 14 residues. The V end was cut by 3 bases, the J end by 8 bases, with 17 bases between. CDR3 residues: CASSASEFVLGYTF. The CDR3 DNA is TGTGCCAGCAGCGCCTCAGAATTCGTGTTAGGCTACACCTTC.

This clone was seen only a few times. This CDR3 is CASSLSDSRNTEAFF. In DNA, the CDR3 is TGCGCCAGCAGCCTCTCGGACAGCCGGAACACTGAAGCTTTCTTT. The genes are TRBV5-1 and TRBJ1-1, with D possibly being TRBD1 (6 bases). Per germline, CDR1 SGHRS and CDR2 YFSETQ. This CDR3 comprises 15 residues. Trimming removed 4 bases from V and 1 base from J, with 14 bases in between.

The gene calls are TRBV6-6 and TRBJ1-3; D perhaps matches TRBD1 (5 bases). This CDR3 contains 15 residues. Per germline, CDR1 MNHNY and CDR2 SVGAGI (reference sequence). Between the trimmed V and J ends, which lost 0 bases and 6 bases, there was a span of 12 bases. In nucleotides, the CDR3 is TGTGCCAGCAGTTACTCGGGTCAGGGAACAAACACCATATATTTT. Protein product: CASSYSGQGTNTIYF.

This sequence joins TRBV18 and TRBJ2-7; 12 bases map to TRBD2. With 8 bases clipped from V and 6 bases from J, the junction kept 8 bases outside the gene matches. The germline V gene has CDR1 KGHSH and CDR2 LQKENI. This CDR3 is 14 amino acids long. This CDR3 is CASRTGTSGLEQYF. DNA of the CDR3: TGTGCCAGCCGGACCGGGACTAGCGGGCTCGAGCAGTACTTC.

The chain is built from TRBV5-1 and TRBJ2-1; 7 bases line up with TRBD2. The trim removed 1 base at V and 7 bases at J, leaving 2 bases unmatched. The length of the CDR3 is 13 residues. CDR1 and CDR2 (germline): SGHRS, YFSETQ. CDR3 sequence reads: CASSLYSGNEQFF. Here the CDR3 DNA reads TGCGCCAGCAGCTTGTATAGCGGGAATGAGCAGTTCTTC.

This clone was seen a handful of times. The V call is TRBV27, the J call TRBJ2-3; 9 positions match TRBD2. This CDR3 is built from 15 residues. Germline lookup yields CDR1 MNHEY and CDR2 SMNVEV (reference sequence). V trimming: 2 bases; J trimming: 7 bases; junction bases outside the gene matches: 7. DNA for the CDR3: TGTGCCAGCAGTTTAAGGGCGGGAGGGCCGTATACGCAGTATTTT. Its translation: CASSLRAGGPYTQYF.

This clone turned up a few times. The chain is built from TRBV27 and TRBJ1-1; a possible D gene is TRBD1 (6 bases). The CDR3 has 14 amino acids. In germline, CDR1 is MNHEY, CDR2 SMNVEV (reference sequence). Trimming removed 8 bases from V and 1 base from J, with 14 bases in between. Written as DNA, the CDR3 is TGTGCCAGCTCCCCCGGACAGCCGAACACTGAAGCTTTCTTT. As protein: CASSPGQPNTEAFF.

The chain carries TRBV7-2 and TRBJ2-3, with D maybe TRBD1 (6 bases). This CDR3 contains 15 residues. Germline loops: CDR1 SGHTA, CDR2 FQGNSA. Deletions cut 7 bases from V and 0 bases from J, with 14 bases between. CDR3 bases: TGTGCCAGCATCATGGGACAAAGCAGCACAGATACGCAGTATTTT. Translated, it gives CASIMGQSSTDTQYF.

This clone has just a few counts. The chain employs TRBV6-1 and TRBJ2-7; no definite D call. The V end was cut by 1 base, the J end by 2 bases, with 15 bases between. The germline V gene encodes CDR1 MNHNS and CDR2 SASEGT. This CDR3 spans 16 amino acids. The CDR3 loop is CASSEVATIPTYEQYF. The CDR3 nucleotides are TGTGCCAGCAGTGAAGTTGCTACGATTCCCACCTACGAGCAGTACTTC.

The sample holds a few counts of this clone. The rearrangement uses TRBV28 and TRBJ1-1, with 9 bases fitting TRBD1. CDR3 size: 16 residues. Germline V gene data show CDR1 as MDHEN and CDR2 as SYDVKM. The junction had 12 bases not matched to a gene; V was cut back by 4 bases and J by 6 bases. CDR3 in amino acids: CASSSTGQGVRAEAFF. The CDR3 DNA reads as TGTGCCAGCAGTTCTACGGGACAGGGTGTTAGGGCTGAAGCTTTCTTT.

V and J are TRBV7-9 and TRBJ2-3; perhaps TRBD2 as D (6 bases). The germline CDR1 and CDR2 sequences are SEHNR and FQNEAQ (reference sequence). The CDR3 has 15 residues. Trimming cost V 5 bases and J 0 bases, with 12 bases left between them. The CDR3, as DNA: TGTGCCAGCAGCCCAGAGGGACTTAGCACAGATACGCAGTATTTT. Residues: CASSPEGLSTDTQYF.